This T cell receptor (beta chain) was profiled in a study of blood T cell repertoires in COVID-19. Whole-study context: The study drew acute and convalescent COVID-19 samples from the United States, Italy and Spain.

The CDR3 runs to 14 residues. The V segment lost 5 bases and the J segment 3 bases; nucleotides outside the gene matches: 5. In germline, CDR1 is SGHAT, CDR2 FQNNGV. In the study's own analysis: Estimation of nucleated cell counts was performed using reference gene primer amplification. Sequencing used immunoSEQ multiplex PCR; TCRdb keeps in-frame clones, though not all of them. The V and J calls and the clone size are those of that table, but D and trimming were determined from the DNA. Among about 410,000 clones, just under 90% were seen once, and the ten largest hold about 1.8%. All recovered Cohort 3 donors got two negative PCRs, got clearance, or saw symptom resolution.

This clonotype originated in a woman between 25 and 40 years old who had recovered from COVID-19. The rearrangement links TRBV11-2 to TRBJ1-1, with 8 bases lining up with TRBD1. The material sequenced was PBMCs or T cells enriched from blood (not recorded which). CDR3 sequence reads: CASSTDRVDTEAFF. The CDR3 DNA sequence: TGTGCCAGCAGCACGGACAGGGTTGACACTGAAGCTTTCTTT.